This TCR beta chain was recorded in a study of radiation and T cells in renal cell carcinoma. Looking at the study overall: Nephrectomy followed 15 Gy stereotactic body radiation by 4 weeks.

Trimming took 3 bases from V and 1 from J, leaving 6 bases between them. This CDR3 has 13 amino acids. Per the germline V gene, CDR1 is SEHNR and CDR2 is FQNEAQ (reference sequence). Stated time point: baseline pretreatment blood. Treatment described: 15 Gy SBRT to primary tumor, nephrectomy 4 weeks later. Sequencing was performed with immunoSEQ multiplex PCR; in TCRdb, only in-frame clones are kept and a portion is missing. The sample lists some 140,000 clones, 88% occurring once. The sample was blood, taken from a patient whose treatment included radiotherapy and nephrectomy. The sequence was obtained from a woman aged 45-65 years with renal cell carcinoma. The chain joins TRBV7-9 to TRBJ1-1; a possible D gene is TRBD1 (5 bases). CDR3 sequence (DNA): TGTGCCAGCAGCTTTACAGGGAACACTGAAGCTTTCTTT. Its translation is CASSFTGNTEAFF.